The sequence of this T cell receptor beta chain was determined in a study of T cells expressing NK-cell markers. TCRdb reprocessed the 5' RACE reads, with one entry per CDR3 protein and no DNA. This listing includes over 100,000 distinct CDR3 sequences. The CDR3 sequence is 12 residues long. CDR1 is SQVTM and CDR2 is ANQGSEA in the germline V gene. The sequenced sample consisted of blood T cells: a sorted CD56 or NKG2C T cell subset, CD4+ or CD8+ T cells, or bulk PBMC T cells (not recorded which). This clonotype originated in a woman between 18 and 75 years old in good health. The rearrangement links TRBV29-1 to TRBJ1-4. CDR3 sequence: CSAYFANEKLFF.